One sample yielded the 10 T cell receptor beta chains listed below, sequenced in a study of control samples from healthy donors and cancer patients. Clones were sequenced by immunoSEQ multiplex PCR, and TCRdb holds only the in-frame ones, with some missing. The sample holds about 190,000 clones. What was sequenced was blood. The receptors originated from a woman in her 30s in good health.

This rearrangement joins TRBV16 to TRBJ1-6; D is perhaps TRBD1 (6 bases). The V and J ends lost 4 bases and 7 bases respectively, with 14 bases between them. The CDR3 is 15 amino acids. CDR1 is KGHSY, CDR2 FQNENV, per germline. The CDR3 sequence: CASSRGTIWNSPLHF. The CDR3 DNA reads as TGTGCCAGCAGCCGGGGGACAATCTGGAATTCACCCCTCCACTTT.

The chain recombines TRBV2 with TRBJ2-7; 9 bases agree with TRBD2. Germline CDR1 and CDR2: SNHLY and FYNNEI. This CDR3 comprises 15 residues. Trimming at V came to 2 bases and at J to 5 bases, leaving 7 bases not matched to a gene. The CDR3 spells CASSEQAGGPHEQYF. CDR3 DNA sequence: TGTGCCAGCAGTGAACAGGCGGGGGGGCCCCACGAGCAGTACTTC.

The genes are TRBV5-1 and TRBJ1-3; TRBD1 might be the D (6 bases). The CDR3 spans 16 residues. The V gene's germline CDR1 is SGHRS and CDR2 YFSETQ. The V end was cut by 2 bases, the J end by 0 bases, with 12 bases between. CDR3 bases: TGCGCCAGCAGCTTTAAAGGGGGGGACTCTGGAAACACCATATATTTT. Its translation: CASSFKGGDSGNTIYF.

The rearrangement uses TRBV7-8 and TRBJ2-1; 11 bases fit TRBD2. The CDR3 loop spans 18 amino acids. Germline V gene lookup returns CDR1 SGHVS and CDR2 FQNEAQ. After removal of 2 bases from V and 5 bases from J, the junction contained 11 bases not matched to a gene. The CDR3 bases are TGTGCCAGCAGCTTACCTCGTTGGTTAGCGGGGGGGAACAATGAGCAGTTCTTC. This encodes CASSLPRWLAGGNNEQFF. Filled out from reference TRBV7-8 and TRBJ2-1, the complete variable domain reads GAGVSQSPRYKVAKRGQDVALRCDPISGHVSLFWYQQALGQGPEFLTYFQNEAQLDKSGLPSDRFFAERPEGSVSTLKIQRTQQEDSAVYLCASSLPRWLAGGNNEQFFGPGTRLTVL.

This chain uses TRBV28 with TRBJ2-7, with a possible D match to TRBD2 (6 bases). Germline V gene data show CDR1 as MDHEN and CDR2 as SYDVKM. Trimming took 4 bases from V and 4 from J, leaving 17 bases between them. The CDR3 is made up of 15 amino acids. The CDR3 DNA reads as TGTGCCAGCAGTTCGACGGGACTGGGCGAGTACGAGCAGTACTTC. This translates into CASSSTGLGEYEQYF.

V and J are TRBV7-8 and TRBJ1-2, with a weak D call TRBD1 (6 bases). CDR1 is SGHVS, CDR2 FQNEAQ, per germline. The CDR3 contains 16 residues. V lost 4 bases to trimming and J lost 2 bases, with 17 bases between them. The CDR3 loop reads CASSSKTGIDNYGYTF. CDR3 nucleotides: TGTGCCAGCAGCTCTAAAACAGGGATTGACAACTATGGCTACACCTTC.

The rearrangement links TRBV2 to TRBJ2-7; D may correspond to TRBD1 or TRBD2 (6 bases each). V shed 6 bases and J shed 3 bases, with 9 bases lying between them. In germline, CDR1 is SNHLY, CDR2 FYNNEI. The CDR3 is made up of 12 amino acids. The CDR3 nucleotides read TGTGCCAGCAGGGGGGGCCACTACGAGCAGTACTTC. Amino acids: CASRGGHYEQYF.

The V and J genes are TRBV11-2 and TRBJ1-2, with 10 bases aligning to TRBD1. The junction had 4 bases not matched to a gene; V was cut back by 1 base and J by 8 bases. CDR1 is SGHAT and CDR2 is FQNNGV in the germline V gene. CDR3 length equals 14 residues. The CDR3 coding sequence is TGTGCCAGCAGCTTAGCCGGACAGGGGGGAGGCTACACCTTC. The encoded protein is CASSLAGQGGGYTF.

The V and J genes are TRBV2 and TRBJ1-2, with 7 bases matching TRBD1. Germline trimming cut 8 bases from V and 5 bases from J; bases unmatched to any gene: 11. CDR3 length: 14 amino acids. Germline V gives CDR1 SNHLY, CDR2 FYNNEI. CDR3 residues: CASARDQGGYGYTF. The CDR3 bases are TGTGCCAGCGCCCGGGACCAGGGGGGTTATGGCTACACCTTC.

V usage is TRBV18 and J usage is TRBJ2-5; D uncertain. Germline CDR1 reads KGHSH; CDR2 reads LQKENI. The V end was cut by 5 bases, the J end by 4 bases, with 11 bases between. The CDR3 totals 13 residues. CDR3 sequence: CASSTRSGETQYF. For the CDR3, the DNA is TGTGCCAGCTCAACCCGCTCCGGAGAGACCCAGTACTTC.